This T cell receptor beta chain was captured in a study of cytomegalovirus exposure and HLA in healthy donors. Concerning this clone: No antigen is known for it.

Both 60 Vbeta primers and 13 Jbeta primers went into the PCR. The protocol was immunoSEQ multiplex PCR, while the TCRdb copy is restricted to in-frame clones and leaves out a portion. The sample carries roughly 73,000 clones, roughly 80% recorded once. Study-wide results and caveats: The classifier was said to identify cytomegalovirus status with high specificity and sensitivity.

The material sequenced was PBMCs. This clonotype was obtained from a woman in her forties or fifties in good health and CMV-seronegative.

The CDR3 DNA is TGTGCCAGCAGACCCCTGTACATTTGGACCCAGTACTTC. It yields the protein CASRPLYIWTQYF. The chain couples TRBV27 to TRBJ2-5, with D unclear. This CDR3 is built from 13 residues. Looked up from germline, CDR1 is MNHEY and CDR2 is SMNVEV (reference sequence). V lost 6 bases and J 7 bases, leaving 15 bases between the germline ends.